Listed below are T cell receptor beta chains from one sample, sequenced in a study of spatial heterogeneity in lung cancer. One entry per CDR3 protein results from TCRdb running MiXCR on the 5' RACE reads. The table has some 7,800 distinct CDR3 sequences, approximately 12% seen once; the top ten hold 9.5% to 11%. Sequencing used lung tumor tissue, obtained at surgery. These receptors all come from a male donor with early-stage non-small cell lung cancer. The conserved cysteine and the conserved F or W are not part of the CDR3 here. D genes are given only for firm matches.

V,J,length,D,CDR3
TRBV12-3/TRBV12-4,TRBJ2-2,13,TRBD1,ASSLRGQGAGELF
TRBV2,TRBJ2-7,14,TRBD1,ASSEASGTGIYEQY
TRBV24-1,TRBJ2-2,12,NA,ATSRAGSTGELF
TRBV28,TRBJ2-3,12,TRBD1,ASSSYRGTDTQY
TRBV3-1,TRBJ2-7,15,TRBD2,ASSQDTLAGTDNEQY
TRBV12-3/TRBV12-4,TRBJ1-6,13,TRBD1,ASSFGGQGNSPLH
TRBV5-1,TRBJ2-7,13,TRBD2,ASSLGTSGSYEQY
TRBV6-6,TRBJ2-7,13,NA,ASSLVRGTNGEQY
TRBV7-3,TRBJ2-1,15,TRBD2,ASSSTSGRGSYNEQF
TRBV6-2/TRBV6-3,TRBJ1-5,12,NA,ASSGDTYHQPQH
TRBV5-1,TRBJ2-2,11,TRBD1,ASRGQEPGELF
TRBV4-2,TRBJ2-7,10,NA,ASRGGEYEQY
TRBV7-6,TRBJ2-5,11,NA,ASSRQYQETQY
TRBV10-3,TRBJ2-4,10,TRBD1,AISTDREIQY
TRBV5-1,TRBJ2-7,14,NA,ASSWGFGREMNEQY
TRBV6-1,TRBJ2-1,13,TRBD1,ASSADRSSYNEQF
TRBV5-5,TRBJ2-2,19,NA,ASNPLAGANVLTFGAGELF
TRBV5-1,TRBJ2-5,12,NA,ASSEMGPQETQY
TRBV7-2,TRBJ2-5,13,NA,ASSLAGLDQETQY
TRBV7-9,TRBJ2-1,12,TRBD2,ASSLGAGGIEQF
TRBV20-1,TRBJ1-6,11,NA,SARGTVNSPLH
TRBV10-2,TRBJ2-4,13,NA,ASSAGLEAKNIQY
TRBV9,TRBJ2-1,15,NA,ASSSVGGRSSYNEQF
TRBV7-2,TRBJ2-1,11,NA,ASSFQVGDEQF
TRBV20-1,TRBJ1-2,11,TRBD1,SAGQELNYGYT
TRBV6-5,TRBJ1-2,11,TRBD1,ASYRGMNYGYT
TRBV3-1,TRBJ2-7,14,NA,ASSQGDRDSTYEQY
TRBV7-9,TRBJ2-3,14,TRBD2,ASSPGLDLSTDTQY
TRBV30,TRBJ2-5,11,NA,AWSGSAQETQY
TRBV4-3,TRBJ2-3,14,NA,ASSQAATSKADTQY
TRBV20-1,TRBJ2-2,13,NA,SAREQGRATGELF
TRBV7-6,TRBJ2-2,11,NA,ASSSTGVGELF
TRBV30,TRBJ2-7,10,NA,AWSVVGYEQY
TRBV29-1,TRBJ1-2,10,NA,SVEPLGDGYT
TRBV29-1,TRBJ2-1,11,TRBD2,SVEGLDTNEQF
TRBV18,TRBJ1-6,15,TRBD1,ASSKPGGPFRDSPLH
TRBV6-2/TRBV6-3,TRBJ1-1,12,TRBD1,ASSRTGAYTEAF
TRBV10-1,TRBJ2-3,14,NA,ASSESTGVGADTQY
TRBV29-1,TRBJ2-7,12,TRBD1,SVVGGTGDYEQY
TRBV27,TRBJ2-4,13,TRBD1,ASSLQGAMRNIQY